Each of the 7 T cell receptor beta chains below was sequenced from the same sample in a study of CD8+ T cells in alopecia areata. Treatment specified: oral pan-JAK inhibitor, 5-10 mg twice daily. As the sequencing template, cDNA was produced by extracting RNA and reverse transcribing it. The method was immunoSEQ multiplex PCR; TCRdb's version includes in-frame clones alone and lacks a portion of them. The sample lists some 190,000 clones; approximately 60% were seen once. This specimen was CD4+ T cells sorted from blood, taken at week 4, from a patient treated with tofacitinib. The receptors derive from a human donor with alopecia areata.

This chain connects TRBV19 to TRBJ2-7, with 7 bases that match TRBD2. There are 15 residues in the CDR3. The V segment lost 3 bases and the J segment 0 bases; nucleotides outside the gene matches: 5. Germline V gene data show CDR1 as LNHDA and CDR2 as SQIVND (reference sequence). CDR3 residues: CASSMASGSSYEQYF. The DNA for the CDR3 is TGTGCCAGTAGTATGGCTAGCGGAAGCTCCTACGAGCAGTACTTC.

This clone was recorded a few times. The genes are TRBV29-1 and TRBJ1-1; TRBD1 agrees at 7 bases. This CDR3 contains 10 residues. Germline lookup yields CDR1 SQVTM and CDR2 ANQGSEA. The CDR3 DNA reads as TGCAGTACAGGGGCCACTGAAGCTTTCTTT. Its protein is CSTGATEAFF. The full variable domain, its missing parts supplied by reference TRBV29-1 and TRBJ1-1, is SAVISQKPSRDICQRGTSLTIQCQVDSQVTMMFWYRQQPGQSLTLIATANQGSEATYESGFVIDKFPISRPNLTFSTLTVSNMSPEDSSIYLCSTGATEAFFGQGTRLTVV.

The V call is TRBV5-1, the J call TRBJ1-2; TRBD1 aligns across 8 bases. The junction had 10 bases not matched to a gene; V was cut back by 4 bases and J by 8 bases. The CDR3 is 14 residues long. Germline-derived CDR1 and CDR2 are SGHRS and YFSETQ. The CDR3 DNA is TGCGCCAGCAGCCGGACGACAGGGGAAGACGGCTACACCTTC. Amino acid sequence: CASSRTTGEDGYTF.

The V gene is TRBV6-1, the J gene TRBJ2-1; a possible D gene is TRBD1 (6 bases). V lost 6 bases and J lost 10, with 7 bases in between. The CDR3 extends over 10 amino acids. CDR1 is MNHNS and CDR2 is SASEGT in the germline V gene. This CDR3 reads CASRGTEQFF. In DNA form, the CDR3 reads TGTGCCAGCAGAGGGACAGAGCAGTTCTTC.

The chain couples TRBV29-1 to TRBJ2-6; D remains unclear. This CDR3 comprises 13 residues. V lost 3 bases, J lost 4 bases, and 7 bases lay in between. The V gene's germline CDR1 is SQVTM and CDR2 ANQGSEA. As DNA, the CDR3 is TGCAGCGTTGAGGGTCCCGGGGCCAACGTCCTGACTTTC. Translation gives CSVEGPGANVLTF.

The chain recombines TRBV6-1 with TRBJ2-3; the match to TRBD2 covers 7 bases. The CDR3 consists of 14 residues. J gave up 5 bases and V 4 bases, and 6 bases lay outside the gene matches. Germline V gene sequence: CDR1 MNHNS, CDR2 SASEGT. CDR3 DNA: TGTGCCAGCAGTGTGAGGGGAGGGCGAGATACGCAGTATTTT. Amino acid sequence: CASSVRGGRDTQYF.

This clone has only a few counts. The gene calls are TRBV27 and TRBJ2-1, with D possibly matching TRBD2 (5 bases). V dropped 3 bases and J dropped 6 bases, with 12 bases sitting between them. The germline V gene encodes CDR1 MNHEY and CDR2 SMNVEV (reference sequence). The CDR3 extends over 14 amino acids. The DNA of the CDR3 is TGTGCCAGCAGTTTTGTCGGGATGGGCAATGAGCAGTTCTTC. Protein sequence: CASSFVGMGNEQFF.